The text below deals with one T cell receptor (beta chain). The antigen remains undetermined. This entry is derived from a study of shared clonotypes between healthy human individuals. Study overall: For every donor, three CD4 naive, three CD4 memory, two CD8 naive and one CD8 memory plates were used.

V lost 4 bases, J lost 3 bases, and 1 base stayed unmatched. The length of the CDR3 is 13 residues. CDR1 and CDR2 (germline): SNHLY, FYNNEI. Generated by immunoSEQ multiplex PCR, the TCRdb table keeps only in-frame clones and is missing some. This table holds 500,000 or so clones, roughly 95% found once. Study-level findings and limits: Genetic and exposure-history diversity was limited by the few donors.

Material for sequencing was naive CD4+ T cells sorted from blood. Subset defined: CD45RA+ positively selected. The rearrangement links TRBV2 to TRBJ1-2; 8 nucleotides line up with TRBD1. The sequence was collected from a woman in her 30s in good health. CDR3 loop: CASSVGQDYGYTF. CDR3 DNA: TGTGCCAGCAGTGTGGGACAGGACTATGGCTACACCTTC.